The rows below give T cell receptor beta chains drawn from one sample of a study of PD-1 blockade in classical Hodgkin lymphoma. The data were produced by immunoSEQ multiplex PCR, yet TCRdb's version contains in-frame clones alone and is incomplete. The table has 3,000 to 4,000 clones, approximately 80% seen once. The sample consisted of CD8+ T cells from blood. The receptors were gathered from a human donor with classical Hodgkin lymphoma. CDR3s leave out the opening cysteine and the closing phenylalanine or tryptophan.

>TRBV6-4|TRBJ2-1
ASSQLAGGYNEQF
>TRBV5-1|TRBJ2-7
ASSFGGGYEQY
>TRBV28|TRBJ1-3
ASTGDYLSGNTIY
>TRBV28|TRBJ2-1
ASSNSVGYSYNEQF
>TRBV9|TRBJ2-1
ASSVAWGTTGNEQF
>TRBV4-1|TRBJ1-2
ASSQDRAGDGYT
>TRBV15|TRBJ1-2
ATSSFEDYGYT
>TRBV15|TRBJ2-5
ATSGAGGRQETQY
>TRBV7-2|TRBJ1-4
ASSPVGDNEKLF
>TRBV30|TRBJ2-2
AWRDLDPSGLGAGELF
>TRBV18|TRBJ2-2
ASSLKRITGTGELF
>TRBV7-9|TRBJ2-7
ASSLTKAGLAGAYEQY
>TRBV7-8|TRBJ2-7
ASSFNPGVAGSVYEQY
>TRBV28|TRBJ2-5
ASSSPAVETQY
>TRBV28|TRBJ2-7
ASSYGTTYEQY
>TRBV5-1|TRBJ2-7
ASSLGYSGHEQY
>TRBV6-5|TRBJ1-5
ASSYGLDQPQH
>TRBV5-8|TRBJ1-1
ASSAVGGSETEAF
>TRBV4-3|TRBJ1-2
ASSQDVVGGVRNGYT
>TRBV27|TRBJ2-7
ASSFGTGSYEQY
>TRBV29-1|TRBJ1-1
SVAGTVNTEAF
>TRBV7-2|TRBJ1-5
ASSPLGGNSNQPQH
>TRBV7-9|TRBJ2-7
ASSLLAESSYEQY
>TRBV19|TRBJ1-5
ASRSGRVYQPQH
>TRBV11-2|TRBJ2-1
ASIASGTDEQF
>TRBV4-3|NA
ASSQDWASTPYEQY
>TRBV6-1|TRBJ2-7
ASKPLLAYEQY
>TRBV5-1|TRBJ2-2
ASSGGSPGTGELF
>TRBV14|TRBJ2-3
ASSQDGTPSTDTQY
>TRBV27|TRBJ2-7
ASSRGLTSEQY
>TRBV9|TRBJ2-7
ASSVAAETYEQY
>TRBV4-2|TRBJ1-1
ASSQDRGTEAF
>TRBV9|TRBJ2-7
ASSVGGGGGEQY
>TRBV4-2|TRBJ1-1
ASSFTPGQGARAEAF
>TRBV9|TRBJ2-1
ASSVGVNEQF
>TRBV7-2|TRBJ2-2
ASSFRASGRLTGELF
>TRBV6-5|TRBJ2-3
ASTTGGADTQY
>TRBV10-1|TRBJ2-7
ASSVDSGYEQY
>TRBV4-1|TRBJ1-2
ASSQEGGIGVGYT
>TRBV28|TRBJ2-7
ASSSKVGGYYEQY
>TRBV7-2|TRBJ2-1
ASSLGASYNEQF
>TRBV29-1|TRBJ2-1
SAYTGTGEQF
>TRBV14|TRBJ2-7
ASSPVYSYEQY
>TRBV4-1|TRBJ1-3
ASSQVHTRAGNTIY
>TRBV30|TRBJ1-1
AWTKAGMNTEAF
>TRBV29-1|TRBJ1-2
SVDETELNNYGYT
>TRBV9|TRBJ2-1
ASSPGGIPGDEQF
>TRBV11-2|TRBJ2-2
ASSLDLERDWLGELF
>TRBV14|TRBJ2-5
ASSQEVSTGTSGHQETQY
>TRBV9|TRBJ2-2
ASRMGLETRELF
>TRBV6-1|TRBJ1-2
ASSGWDREKYGYT
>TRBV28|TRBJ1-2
ASSFDRGPSVNGYT
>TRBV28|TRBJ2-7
ASSLPQVPAEQY
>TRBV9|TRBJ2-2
ASSEPGLTGELF
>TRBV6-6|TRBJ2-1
ASSSTGSEQF
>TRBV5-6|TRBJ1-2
ASSLVPGANYGYT
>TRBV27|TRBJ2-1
ASSPRLAGGGHNEQF
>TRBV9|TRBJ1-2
ASSPADRGYGYT